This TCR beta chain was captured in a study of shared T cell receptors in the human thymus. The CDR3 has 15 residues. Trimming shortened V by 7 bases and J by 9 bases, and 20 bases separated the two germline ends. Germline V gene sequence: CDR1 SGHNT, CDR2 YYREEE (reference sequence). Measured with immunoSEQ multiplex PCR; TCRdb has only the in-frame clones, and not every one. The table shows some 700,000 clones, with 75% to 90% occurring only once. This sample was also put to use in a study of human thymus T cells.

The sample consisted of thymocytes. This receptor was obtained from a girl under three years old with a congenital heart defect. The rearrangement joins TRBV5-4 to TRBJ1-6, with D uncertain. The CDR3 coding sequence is TGTGCCAGCGGACGGGAGGGAAAGCCTAGTTCACCCCTCCACTTT. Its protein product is CASGREGKPSSPLHF.